The 28 T cell receptor beta chains in this list originate from one sample, sequenced in a study of cytomegalovirus exposure and HLA in healthy donors. 13 Jbeta primers and 60 Vbeta primers were used for the PCR. The data were produced by immunoSEQ multiplex PCR, yet TCRdb's version contains in-frame clones alone and is incomplete. This sample yields 95,000 to 100,000 clones, of which 60% to 75% are seen a single time; approximately 2% belongs to the top ten. The sequenced sample was PBMCs. The origin of the receptors is a woman in her forties in good health and CMV-seronegative.

Notes on this clone: Other DNA variants within this sample encode the same CDR3. The genes are TRBV19 and TRBJ1-1; 8 bases are a match to TRBD1. Germline V gene sequence: CDR1 LNHDA, CDR2 SQIVND (reference sequence). With 3 bases clipped from V and 5 bases from J, the junction kept 2 bases outside the gene matches. CDR3 length equals 13 residues. The CDR3 nucleotides read TGTGCCAGTAGTATCCAGGGGGCGACTGAAGCTTTCTTT. Translating it yields CASSIQGATEAFF.

This clone was found once. The CDR3 bases are TGTGCCAGCAGCCCGAGGACAGGGAGTCAAGAGACCCAGTACTTC. Protein: CASSPRTGSQETQYF. The chain employs TRBV9 and TRBJ2-5, with 8 bases lining up with TRBD1. The CDR3 totals 15 residues. Germline CDR1 reads SGDLS; CDR2 reads YYNGEE. After removal of 4 bases from V and 2 bases from J, the junction contained 7 bases not matched to a gene.

The V gene is TRBV11-1, the J gene TRBJ2-7; 8 bases line up with TRBD1. Germline-derived CDR1 and CDR2 are SGHAT and FQDESV (reference sequence). The junction had 3 bases not matched to a gene; V was cut back by 5 bases and J by 6 bases. There are 12 residues in the CDR3. The CDR3 here is CASSPDRVEQYF. The CDR3 DNA is TGTGCCAGCAGCCCGGACAGGGTCGAGCAGTACTTC. Using reference TRBV11-1 and TRBJ2-7 for the parts outside the CDR3, the full variable domain is EAEVAQSPRYKITEKSQAVAFWCDPISGHATLYWYRQILGQGPELLVQFQDESVVDDSQLPKDRFSAERLKGVDSTLKIQPAELGDSAMYLCASSPDRVEQYFGPGTRLTVT.

The chain is built from TRBV5-1 and TRBJ2-7; 7 nucleotides match TRBD1. Germline loops: CDR1 SGHRS, CDR2 YFSETQ. This CDR3 contains 14 residues. With V trimmed by 4 bases and J by 3 bases, 7 bases remained unmatched. As DNA, the CDR3 is TGCGCCAGCAGCCCACAGGGGTCTAGCTACGAGCAGTACTTC. It specifies CASSPQGSSYEQYF.

The V call is TRBV6-5, the J call TRBJ1-2; TRBD1 is a possible D gene (5 bases). The germline CDR1 and CDR2 sequences are MNHEY and SVGAGI. Trimming left V 8 bases short and J 7 bases short, with 17 bases between. There are 13 residues in the CDR3. The CDR3 region is CASLTPGLPGYTF. The CDR3 DNA follows: TGTGCCAGCCTCACACCAGGGTTACCTGGCTACACCTTC.

The chain uses TRBV12-5 and TRBJ2-1, with 8 bases lining up with TRBD1. Germline V gene sequence: CDR1 LGHNT, CDR2 FRNRAP. CDR3 size: 17 residues. The V and J ends lost 1 base and 2 bases, in that order; junction bases with no gene match: 7. Here the CDR3 reads CASGLDVRQGTYNEQFF. CDR3 sequence (DNA): TGTGCTAGTGGTTTGGACGTACGACAGGGGACCTACAATGAGCAGTTCTTC.

The rearrangement joins TRBV5-1 to TRBJ1-1; 7 nucleotides match TRBD1. Germline V gene lookup returns CDR1 SGHRS and CDR2 YFSETQ. The trim removed 4 bases at V and 0 bases at J, leaving 9 bases unmatched. CDR3 size: 16 residues. The CDR3 DNA reads as TGCGCCAGCAGCCCAACCTCGACAGGGATGAACACTGAAGCTTTCTTT. Amino acid sequence: CASSPTSTGMNTEAFF.

This chain links TRBV30 with TRBJ1-4; TRBD1 matches at 11 bases. Trimming cost V 1 base and J 10 bases; bases outside gene matches: 8. CDR1 and CDR2 (germline): GTSNPN, SVGIG (reference sequence). The CDR3 runs 15 residues. CDR3 DNA: TGTGCCTGGAGTGGACCGGGACAGGGGGGCGGAAAACTGTTTTTT. Translating it yields CAWSGPGQGGGKLFF.

CDR3 DNA sequence: TGCGCCAGCAGCTTGGTAAGGCGGGGGGGCCGAGAGACCCAGTACTTC. This sequence encodes CASSLVRRGGRETQYF. The chain uses TRBV5-1 and TRBJ2-5; TRBD2 agrees at 9 bases. CDR1 is SGHRS, CDR2 YFSETQ, per germline. The V segment lost 0 bases and the J segment 4 bases; nucleotides outside the gene matches: 7. The CDR3 totals 16 residues.

The CDR3 sequence is CASSQDRSGDTQYF. CDR3 nucleotides: TGCGCCAGCAGCCAAGACAGGTCCGGGGATACGCAGTATTTT. The V and J genes are TRBV5-1 and TRBJ2-3; tentative D call: TRBD1 (6 bases). V lost 4 bases and J 6 bases, leaving 15 bases between the germline ends. CDR1 is SGHRS, CDR2 YFSETQ, per germline. The CDR3 is 14 amino acids.

The CDR3 sequence: CASLTGGDSYNEQFF. The CDR3 DNA follows: TGTGCCAGCCTAACGGGAGGCGACTCCTACAATGAGCAGTTCTTC. The chain is built from TRBV7-9 and TRBJ2-1; the match to TRBD2 covers 7 bases. Looked up from germline, CDR1 is SEHNR and CDR2 is FQNEAQ (reference sequence). CDR3 length: 15 amino acids. V shed 8 bases, J shed 0 bases, and the junction held 7 bases outside the gene matches.

The chain has TRBV7-6 and TRBJ1-5; no definite D call. V gave up 0 bases and J gave up 0 bases, with 6 bases separating them. CDR1 is SGHVS, CDR2 FNYEAQ, per germline. The CDR3 runs 15 residues. This CDR3 is CASSLAPNSNQPQHF. For the CDR3, the DNA is TGTGCCAGCAGCTTAGCTCCCAATAGCAATCAGCCCCAGCATTTT. Full variable domain (remainder filled in from reference TRBV7-6 and TRBJ1-5): GAGVSQSPRYKVTKRGQDVALRCDPISGHVSLYWYRQALGQGPEFLTYFNYEAQQDKSGLPNDRFSAERPEGSISTLTIQRTEQRDSAMYRCASSLAPNSNQPQHFGDGTRLSIL.

This chain joins TRBV4-2 and TRBJ1-4, with D hard to call. Between the trimmed V and J ends, which lost 5 bases and 8 bases, there was a span of 18 bases. The CDR3 spans 15 residues. Germline V lookup: CDR1 LGHNA, CDR2 YNFKEQ. The CDR3 sequence: CASSNPTEVREKLFF. The CDR3 nucleotides are TGTGCCAGCAGCAACCCGACCGAGGTTAGGGAAAAACTGTTTTTT.

J is TRBJ1-5 and V is TRBV4-3; possible D gene TRBD1, 6 bases. V lost 0 bases and J lost 8, with 11 bases in between. The CDR3 contains 14 residues. Germline CDR1 and CDR2: LGHNA and YSLEER. Here the CDR3 reads CASSQESGDKPQHF. CDR3 DNA: TGCGCCAGCAGCCAAGAATCCGGGGACAAGCCCCAGCATTTT.

The chain employs TRBV18 and TRBJ2-1; 7 bases fit TRBD1. The CDR3 totals 15 residues. Looked up from germline, CDR1 is KGHSH and CDR2 is LQKENI. Trimming took 1 base from V and 3 from J; bases not matched to a gene: 3. The CDR3 sequence is CASSPRGGLYNEQFF. The CDR3 DNA follows: TGTGCCAGCTCACCACGAGGGGGCCTCTACAATGAGCAGTTCTTC.

The chain has TRBV5-4 and TRBJ2-5; D uncertain. There are 16 residues in the CDR3. Trimming stripped 0 bases from V and 1 base from J, with 13 bases between. The germline CDR1 and CDR2 sequences are SGHNT and YYREEE (reference sequence). The CDR3 loop is CASSLEARSPQETQYF. The CDR3 DNA reads TGTGCCAGCAGCTTGGAGGCGAGGAGTCCCCAAGAGACCCAGTACTTC.

This chain joins TRBV19 and TRBJ1-3; tentatively, D is TRBD1 (6 bases). V was cut by 8 bases and J by 2 bases, with 13 bases left in between. Germline values: CDR1 LNHDA, CDR2 SQIVND (reference sequence). This CDR3 is 14 amino acids long. The CDR3 loop reads CASFERDTGNTIYF. The CDR3 DNA reads as TGTGCCAGTTTTGAGCGGGACACTGGAAACACCATATATTTT. Filled out from reference TRBV19 and TRBJ1-3, the complete variable domain reads DGGITQSPKYLFRKEGQNVTLSCEQNLNHDAMYWYRQDPGQGLRLIYYSQIVNDFQKGDIAEGYSVSREKKESFPLTVTSAQKNPTAFYLCASFERDTGNTIYFGEGSWLTVV.

V gene TRBV19 combines with J gene TRBJ2-7; the match to TRBD1 covers 7 bases. Unmatched junction bases numbered 6, after V lost 7 bases and J lost 0 bases. The CDR3 spans 14 residues. The germline gives CDR1 LNHDA, CDR2 SQIVND (reference sequence). As DNA, the CDR3 is TGTGCCAGTAACCCGACAGGGAGCTCCTACGAGCAGTACTTC. As protein: CASNPTGSSYEQYF.

V gene TRBV6-5 combines with J gene TRBJ1-5; possibly TRBD1 for D (5 bases). The CDR3 totals 13 residues. From germline, CDR1 is MNHEY and CDR2 SVGAGI. The V end lost 7 bases, the J end lost 1 base, and 8 bases lay between the germline ends. In nucleotides, the CDR3 is TGTGCCAGCAATCAGGGAAGCAATCAGCCCCAGCATTTT. Its protein is CASNQGSNQPQHF.

This clone came up a few times. The rearrangement links TRBV18 to TRBJ2-2; no definite D call. The CDR3 contains 15 residues. CDR1 is KGHSH, CDR2 LQKENI, per germline. V was shortened by 2 bases and J by 6 bases, with 13 bases between the two germline ends. This chain's CDR3 is CASSPRGDGAGELFF. DNA for the CDR3: TGTGCCAGCTCACCAAGAGGCGACGGCGCCGGGGAGCTGTTTTTT.

This clone was observed a single time. This chain uses TRBV10-3 with TRBJ2-7, with no clear D. Germline lookup yields CDR1 ENHRY and CDR2 SYGVKD. The CDR3 sequence is 15 residues long. V dropped 0 bases and J dropped 0 bases, with 9 bases sitting between them. As DNA, the CDR3 is TGTGCCATCAGTGAGTCCCGGGTGAGCTCCTACGAGCAGTACTTC. This sequence encodes CAISESRVSSYEQYF.

CDR3: CASRLGKGQGSYNEQFF. The CDR3 DNA reads as TGTGCCAGCAGACTAGGTAAGGGACAGGGGTCCTACAATGAGCAGTTCTTC. The chain couples TRBV11-2 to TRBJ2-1; 10 nucleotides match TRBD1. CDR3 length: 17 residues. Germline loops: CDR1 SGHAT, CDR2 FQNNGV. V was pared by 6 bases and J by 1 base, with 9 bases of the junction left unmatched.

This clone was recorded a few times. The gene calls are TRBV19 and TRBJ2-4; 9 bases agree with TRBD2. Germline-derived CDR1 and CDR2 are LNHDA and SQIVND (reference sequence). V dropped 2 bases and J dropped 1; count of bases not matched to a gene: 9. The CDR3 has 18 amino acids. The CDR3 coding sequence is TGTGCCAGTAGTATAACGCGGGGGGGCCGGTCGGCCAAAAACATTCAGTACTTC. This encodes CASSITRGGRSAKNIQYF.

The chain has TRBV9 and TRBJ2-2; tentatively, D is TRBD1 (5 bases). From germline, CDR1 is SGDLS and CDR2 YYNGEE. V lost 4 bases and J lost 1, with 11 bases in between. CDR3 size: 15 residues. The CDR3: CASSPDRRNTGELFF. The CDR3 DNA reads as TGTGCCAGCAGCCCTGACAGACGGAACACCGGGGAGCTGTTTTTT.

The J gene is TRBJ2-7, the V gene TRBV7-8, with a weak D call TRBD1 (5 bases). Trimming shortened V by 1 base and J by 4 bases, and 5 bases separated the two germline ends. The CDR3 has 12 amino acids. Germline CDR1 is SGHVS and CDR2 is FQNEAQ. CDR3 loop: CASSLGTYEQYF. DNA for the CDR3: TGTGCCAGCAGCTTAGGGACATACGAGCAGTACTTC.

This chain links TRBV18 with TRBJ2-2, with TRBD2 matching over 7 bases. The V gene's germline CDR1 is KGHSH and CDR2 LQKENI. This CDR3 has 15 amino acids. V lost 6 bases, J lost 5 bases, and 9 bases stayed unmatched. CDR3 DNA sequence: TGTGCCAGCTCCCCCCTAGCGGACGGGACCGGGGAGCTGTTTTTT. It encodes CASSPLADGTGELFF.

This clone was counted between two and nine times. J is TRBJ2-2 and V is TRBV9; tentative D call: TRBD2 (5 bases). The V gene lost 2 bases and the J gene lost 3 bases, with 8 bases spanning the gap. CDR1 and CDR2 from the germline V gene are SGDLS and YYNGEE. The CDR3 spans 14 residues. The CDR3, as DNA: TGTGCCAGCAGCGTCCGGGGTTACACCGGGGAGCTGTTTTTT. It specifies CASSVRGYTGELFF.

CDR3 in amino acids: CASSATDRFSGNTIYF. The CDR3 DNA reads TGTGCCAGCAGCGCTACGGACAGATTCTCTGGAAACACCATATATTTT. The chain links TRBV21-1 to TRBJ1-3; the DNA was not used to check the table's D call, TRBD1. TRBV21-1 is given as a pseudogene. This CDR3 comprises 16 residues.